These T cell receptor beta chains were read from a single sample in a study of human T cells and chemical hapten exposure. TCRdb independently ran MiXCR on the RACE reads; one entry per CDR3 protein. Of fewer than 150,000 distinct CDR3 sequences listed, about 13% are singletons. Source: whole blood, taken in connection with sensitization to the hapten diphenylcyclopropenone (DPC). These receptors were collected from a woman between 18 and 29 years old with alopecia areata. Some clones in this sample may be carry-over from other donors' samples. Both conserved end residues are part of each CDR3.

J gene: TRBJ2-3
V gene: TRBV18
CDR3 protein: CASSPPGGAYTDTQYF

J gene: TRBJ1-2
V gene: TRBV7-2
CDR3 protein: CASSWARTDYYGYTF

J gene: TRBJ2-3
V gene: TRBV19
CDR3 protein: CASSHRMGSDTDTQYF

J gene: TRBJ2-1
V gene: TRBV6-5
CDR3 protein: CASSVSGDSYNEQFF

J gene: TRBJ2-3
V gene: TRBV9
CDR3 protein: CASSVVTKDTQYF

J gene: TRBJ1-6
V gene: TRBV20-1
CDR3 protein: CSAPVRDNSPLHF

J gene: TRBJ1-2
V gene: TRBV19
CDR3 protein: CASSILQGHGYTF

J gene: TRBJ2-2
V gene: TRBV12-3/TRBV12-4
CDR3 protein: CASSFGIPNTGELFF

J gene: TRBJ1-1
V gene: TRBV7-6
CDR3 protein: CASSVINRLNTEAFF

J gene: TRBJ1-2
V gene: TRBV7-9
CDR3 protein: CASSLARQRIYGYTF

J gene: TRBJ1-1
V gene: TRBV7-9
CDR3 protein: CASSLGGVKRGQRYTEAFF

J gene: TRBJ1-2
V gene: TRBV6-1
CDR3 protein: CASSEGAANYGYTF

J gene: TRBJ1-1
V gene: TRBV6-5
CDR3 protein: CASSYSTGFVGGTEAFF

J gene: TRBJ1-4
V gene: TRBV5-1
CDR3 protein: CASSLYGTGEKLFF

J gene: TRBJ1-5
V gene: TRBV2
CDR3 protein: CASSAGQGRHQPQHF

J gene: TRBJ2-1
V gene: TRBV4-1
CDR3 protein: CASSQVDLLTYNEQFF

J gene: TRBJ1-1
V gene: TRBV11-2
CDR3 protein: CASSLDPRNTEAFF

J gene: TRBJ1-5
V gene: TRBV12-3/TRBV12-4
CDR3 protein: CASSPTAINQPQHF

J gene: TRBJ1-2
V gene: TRBV5-4
CDR3 protein: CASRPLGGLPLDYTF

J gene: TRBJ2-7
V gene: TRBV5-5
CDR3 protein: CASSVGTTYEQYF

J gene: TRBJ1-2
V gene: TRBV29-1
CDR3 protein: CSGTDDNYGYTF

J gene: TRBJ1-1
V gene: TRBV4-1
CDR3 protein: CASSPGTLNTEAFF

J gene: TRBJ1-2
V gene: TRBV15
CDR3 protein: CATSRGVEGIYGYTF

J gene: TRBJ2-3
V gene: TRBV12-3/TRBV12-4
CDR3 protein: CASSRTSGKSSTDTQYF

J gene: TRBJ2-5
V gene: TRBV7-2
CDR3 protein: CASSSQTSGVETQYF

J gene: TRBJ2-5
V gene: TRBV13
CDR3 protein: CASSLRLAGYQETQYF

J gene: TRBJ2-1
V gene: TRBV7-9
CDR3 protein: CASSLGAGGVNEQFF

J gene: TRBJ1-5
V gene: TRBV4-1
CDR3 protein: CASSPGASYSNQPQHF

J gene: TRBJ1-5
V gene: TRBV6-6
CDR3 protein: CASTTGGINQPQHF

J gene: TRBJ2-3
V gene: TRBV28
CDR3 protein: CASSLIGTGADTQYF

J gene: TRBJ2-5
V gene: TRBV6-5
CDR3 protein: CASSYDGTMGTQYF

J gene: TRBJ2-1
V gene: TRBV5-1
CDR3 protein: CASSSWGSSYNEQFF

J gene: TRBJ1-5
V gene: TRBV7-8
CDR3 protein: CASSLERGSNQPQHF

J gene: TRBJ1-2
V gene: TRBV20-1
CDR3 protein: CSAPPGGIYGYTF

J gene: TRBJ2-3
V gene: TRBV7-9
CDR3 protein: CASSFPPTGPSTDTQYF

J gene: TRBJ2-3
V gene: TRBV7-2
CDR3 protein: CASSLRQRQGTDTQYF

J gene: TRBJ2-2
V gene: TRBV2
CDR3 protein: CASSVKPSNTGELFF

J gene: TRBJ1-3
V gene: TRBV11-2
CDR3 protein: CASSRGQGPGNTIYF

J gene: TRBJ2-1
V gene: TRBV29-1
CDR3 protein: CSVRSGGAIEQFF

J gene: TRBJ1-3
V gene: TRBV25-1
CDR3 protein: CASSRQAGNTIYF

J gene: TRBJ2-3
V gene: TRBV20-1
CDR3 protein: CSVAHLAGGYPRADTQYF

J gene: TRBJ2-7
V gene: TRBV10-2
CDR3 protein: CASSEVVRAYEQYF

J gene: TRBJ2-3
V gene: TRBV30
CDR3 protein: CAWSVGRLSTDTQYF

J gene: TRBJ2-2
V gene: TRBV27
CDR3 protein: CASSFNKGGELFF

J gene: TRBJ2-1
V gene: TRBV5-3
CDR3 protein: CARSPVRWPRGGSEQFF